This record looks at one T cell receptor beta chain sequence and its context. The antigen is undetermined. Donors likely had unrecorded immune exposures despite being nominally healthy when sampled. The data originate from a study of cytomegalovirus exposure and HLA in healthy donors. Study-wide results and limits: Later analysis identified a missense DCLRE1C variant that was linked to TCR beta V- and J-gene trimming. A cluster of highly shared sequence variants was likely a sequencing artifact.

60 Vbeta and 13 Jbeta primers were used in PCR. Authors' analysis steps: Among the unique TCR beta chains that a later analysis counted, about 81 million in all, about 10 million were shared. Profiling relied on immunoSEQ multiplex PCR, and the TCRdb table lists in-frame clones only, not all of them. That table supplies the V and J calls and clone size; D and trimming were determined from the DNA. This sample carries around 210,000 clones, about 77% of them seen once, and the ten largest clones take about 2.8%. The origin of this receptor is a woman aged 25 to 39 in good health and CMV-seronegative. The sample taken for sequencing was PBMCs.

CDR3 coding DNA: TGTGCCAGCAGCCACCGCGGGGGCACTGAAGCTTTCTTT. Amino acids: CASSHRGGTEAFF. V is TRBV7-9 and J is TRBJ1-1; D perhaps matches TRBD1 (5 bases). The CDR3 totals 13 residues. Germline CDR1 and CDR2: SEHNR and FQNEAQ (reference sequence). Trimming removed 5 bases from V and 4 bases from J, with 11 bases in between.